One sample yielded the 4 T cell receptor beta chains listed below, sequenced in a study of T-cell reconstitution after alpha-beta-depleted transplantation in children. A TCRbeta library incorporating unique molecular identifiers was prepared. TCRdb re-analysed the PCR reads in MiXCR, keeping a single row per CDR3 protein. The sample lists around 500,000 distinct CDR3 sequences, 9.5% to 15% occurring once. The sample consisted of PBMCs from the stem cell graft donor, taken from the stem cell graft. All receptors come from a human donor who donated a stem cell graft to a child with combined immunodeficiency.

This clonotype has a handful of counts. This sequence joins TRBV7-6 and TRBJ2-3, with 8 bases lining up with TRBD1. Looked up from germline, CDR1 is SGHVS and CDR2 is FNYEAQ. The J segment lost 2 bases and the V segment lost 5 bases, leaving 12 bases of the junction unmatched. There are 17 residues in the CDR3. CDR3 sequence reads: CASSVRSGTGLTDTQYF. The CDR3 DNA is TGTGCCAGCAGCGTGAGGTCCGGGACAGGACTCACAGATACGCAGTATTTT.

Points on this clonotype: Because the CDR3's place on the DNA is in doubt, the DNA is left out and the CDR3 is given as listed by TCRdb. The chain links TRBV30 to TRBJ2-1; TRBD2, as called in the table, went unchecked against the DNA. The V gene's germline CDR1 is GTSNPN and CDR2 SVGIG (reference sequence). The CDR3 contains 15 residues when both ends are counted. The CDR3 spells CAWSWGEGAYNEQLF.

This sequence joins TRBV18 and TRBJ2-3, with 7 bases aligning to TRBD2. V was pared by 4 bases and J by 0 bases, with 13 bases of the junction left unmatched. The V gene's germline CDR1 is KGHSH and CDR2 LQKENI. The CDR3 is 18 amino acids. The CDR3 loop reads CASSQRSMTSLSTDTQYF. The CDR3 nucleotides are TGTGCCAGCTCACAACGGTCGATGACTAGCCTTAGCACAGATACGCAGTATTTT.

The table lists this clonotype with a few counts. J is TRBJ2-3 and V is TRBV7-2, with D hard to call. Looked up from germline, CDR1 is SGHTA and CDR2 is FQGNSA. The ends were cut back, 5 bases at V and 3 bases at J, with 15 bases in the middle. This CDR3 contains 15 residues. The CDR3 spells CASSPMPHATDTQYF. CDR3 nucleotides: TGTGCCAGCAGCCCAATGCCCCACGCTACAGATACGCAGTATTTT.